Listed here is a single TCR beta chain. The antigen is not known. Method: immunoSEQ multiplex PCR; TCRdb's copy keeps in-frame clones and lacks some. The sample lists roughly 43,000 clones, over 75% seen once, with roughly 20% in the top ten. The sample originates from a study of T cell responses to AZD1222 COVID-19 vaccine. General study points: Along spike, vaccine-associated CD4 TCRs were found throughout, with dominance at 160-218 and 743-854. Two doses of AZD1222 preceded a rise in Spike-specific TCR breadth and depth. White British ancestry dominated among donors, who included more females, and clonal diversity was possibly underestimated.

This clonotype was obtained from an adult who received the MenACWY meningococcal vaccine as a control. The sequencing here drew on peripheral blood, taken 28 days after the second dose of the MenACWY control vaccine.

In DNA, the CDR3 is TGTGCCAGCAGTTACGGACAGGTCAGGGGTGAGCAGTTCTTC. It translates to CASSYGQVRGEQFF. The V gene is TRBV6-5, the J gene TRBJ2-1, with 7 bases that match TRBD1. CDR1 is MNHEY, CDR2 SVGAGI, per germline. CDR3 length equals 14 residues. The V and J ends lost 2 bases and 9 bases, in that order; junction bases with no gene match: 7.